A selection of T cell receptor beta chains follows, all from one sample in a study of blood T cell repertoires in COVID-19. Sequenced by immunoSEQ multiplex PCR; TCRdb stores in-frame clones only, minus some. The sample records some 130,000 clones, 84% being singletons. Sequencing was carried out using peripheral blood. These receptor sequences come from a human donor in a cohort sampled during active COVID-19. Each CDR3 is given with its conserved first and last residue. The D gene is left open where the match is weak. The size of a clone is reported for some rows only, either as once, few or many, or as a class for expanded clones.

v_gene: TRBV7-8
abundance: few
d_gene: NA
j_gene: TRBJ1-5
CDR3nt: TGTGCCAGCAGCTTAGACCAGGGATATAGCAATCAGCCCCAGCATTTT
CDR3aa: CASSLDQGYSNQPQHF

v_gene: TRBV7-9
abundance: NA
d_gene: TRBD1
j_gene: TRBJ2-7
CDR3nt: TGTGCCAGCAGCGCCACCGGGACAGGGGCCTACGAGCAGTACTTC
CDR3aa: CASSATGTGAYEQYF

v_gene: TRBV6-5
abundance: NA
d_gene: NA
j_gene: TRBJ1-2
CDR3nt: TGTGCCAGCAGTTACGGCCCATTGGGCTACACCTTC
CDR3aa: CASSYGPLGYTF

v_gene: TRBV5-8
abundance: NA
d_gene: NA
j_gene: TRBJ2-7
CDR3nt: TGTGCCAGCTTAGCGGACTGGGCCTCCTACGAGCAGTACTTC
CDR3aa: CASLADWASYEQYF

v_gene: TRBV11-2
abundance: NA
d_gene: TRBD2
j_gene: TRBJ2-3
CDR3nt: TGTGCCAGCAGCCCGGGACTAGCGGGGGTTCGGACAGATACGCAGTATTTT
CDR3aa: CASSPGLAGVRTDTQYF

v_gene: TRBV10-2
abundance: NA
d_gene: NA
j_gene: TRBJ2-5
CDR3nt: TGCGCCAGCACTTGGCTCTCCAGTGAGACCCAGTACTTC
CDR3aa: CASTWLSSETQYF

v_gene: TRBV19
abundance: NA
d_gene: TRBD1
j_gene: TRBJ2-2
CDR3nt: TGTGCCAGTAGGATACGGGACAGTCGGGGCGCCGGGGAGCTGTTTTTT
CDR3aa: CASRIRDSRGAGELFF

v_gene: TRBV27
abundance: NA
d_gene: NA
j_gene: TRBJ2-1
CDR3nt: TGTGCCAGCAGTCCTCTAGGAGAGGTGTACAATGAGCAGTTCTTC
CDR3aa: CASSPLGEVYNEQFF

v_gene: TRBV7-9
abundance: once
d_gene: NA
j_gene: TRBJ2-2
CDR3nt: TGTGCCAGCAGCACCAACTGGAACACCGGGGAGCTGTTTTTT
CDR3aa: CASSTNWNTGELFF

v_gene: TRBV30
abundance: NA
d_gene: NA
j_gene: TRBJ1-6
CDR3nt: TGTGCCTGGAGTGTACGGTTCGGTAATTCACCCCTCCACTTT
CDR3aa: CAWSVRFGNSPLHF

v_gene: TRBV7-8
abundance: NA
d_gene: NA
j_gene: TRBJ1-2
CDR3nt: TGTGCCAGCAGCTTAGTACAGGGTGACGGCTACACCTTC
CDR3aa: CASSLVQGDGYTF

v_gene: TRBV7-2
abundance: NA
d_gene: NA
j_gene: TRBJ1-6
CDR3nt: TGTGCCAGCGCCTCGGGGAGGGCAAAAGTGACACCCCTCCACTTT
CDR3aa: CASASGRAKVTPLHF

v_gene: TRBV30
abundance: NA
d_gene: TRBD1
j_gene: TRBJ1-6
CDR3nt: TGTGCCTGGAGTCTAGGGGGCCTCAGGGTCAATTCACCCCTCCACTTT
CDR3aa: CAWSLGGLRVNSPLHF

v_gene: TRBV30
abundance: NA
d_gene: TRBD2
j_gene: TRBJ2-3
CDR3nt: TGTGCCTGGAGTGTACCCCTAGCGGGGGGGATAGATACGCAGTATTTT
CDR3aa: CAWSVPLAGGIDTQYF

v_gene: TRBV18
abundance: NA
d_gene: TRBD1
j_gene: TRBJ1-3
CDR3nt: TGTGCCAGCTCACCCCTAGGACAGGGAGGAAACACCATATATTTT
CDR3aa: CASSPLGQGGNTIYF

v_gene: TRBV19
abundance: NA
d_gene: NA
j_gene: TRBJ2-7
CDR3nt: TGTGCCAGTTCGCCCGGGATTTTCTCCTACGAGCAGTACTTC
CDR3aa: CASSPGIFSYEQYF

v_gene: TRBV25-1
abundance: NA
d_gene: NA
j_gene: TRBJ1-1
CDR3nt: TGTGCCAGCAGTGGGTGGGACAACCCGGCTTTCTTT
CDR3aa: CASSGWDNPAFF

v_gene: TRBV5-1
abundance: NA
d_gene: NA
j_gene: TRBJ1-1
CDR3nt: TGCGCCAGCAGCTTGGATTGGGGGGGACCTGAAGCTTTCTTT
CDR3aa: CASSLDWGGPEAFF

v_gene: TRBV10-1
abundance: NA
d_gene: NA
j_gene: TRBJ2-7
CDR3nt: TGCGCCAGCAGCAATCACAGGTCCGAGCAGTACTTC
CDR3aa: CASSNHRSEQYF

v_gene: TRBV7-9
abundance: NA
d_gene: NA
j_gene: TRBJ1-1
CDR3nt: TGTGCCAGCAGCTTAGCCGCGGGGGCCGGTGGCACTGAAGCTTTCTTT
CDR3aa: CASSLAAGAGGTEAFF

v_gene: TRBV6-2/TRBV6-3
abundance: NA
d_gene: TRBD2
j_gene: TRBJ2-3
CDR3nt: TGTGCCAGCAGTAGGCGGGGGGTGACAATGACAGATACGCAGTATTTT
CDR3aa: CASSRRGVTMTDTQYF

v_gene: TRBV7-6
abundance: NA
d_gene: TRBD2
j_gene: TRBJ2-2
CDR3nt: TGTGCCAGCAGCACGGGACTAGCGGGAAGATCCGGGGAGCTGTTTTTT
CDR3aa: CASSTGLAGRSGELFF

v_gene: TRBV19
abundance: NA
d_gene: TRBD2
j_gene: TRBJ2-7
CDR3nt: TGTGCCAGTAGTCCGGGACTAGCGGATTTCGAGCAGTACTTC
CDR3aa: CASSPGLADFEQYF

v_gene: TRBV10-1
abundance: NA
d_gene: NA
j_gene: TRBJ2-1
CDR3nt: TGCGCCAGCAGTGATACTAGCCGGCAGTTCTTC
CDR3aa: CASSDTSRQFF

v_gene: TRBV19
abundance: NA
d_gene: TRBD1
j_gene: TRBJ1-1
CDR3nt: TGTGCCAGTACCACCCGGGACAGGAGGATTGAAGCTTTCTTT
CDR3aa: CASTTRDRRIEAFF

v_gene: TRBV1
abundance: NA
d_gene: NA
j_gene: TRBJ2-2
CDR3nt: TGCACCAGCAGCCGAAGAGTGGGACAGGGTTTTTACGGGGAGCTGTTTTTT
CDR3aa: CTSSRRVGQGFYGELFF

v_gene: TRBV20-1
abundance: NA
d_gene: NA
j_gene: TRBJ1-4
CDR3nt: TGCAGTGCTAGTAGGGGCGGTGATGGGTTTTTT
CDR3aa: CSASRGGDGFF

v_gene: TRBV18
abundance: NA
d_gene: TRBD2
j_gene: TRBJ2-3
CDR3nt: TGTGCCAGCTCCCGAGCTCCGGGACTAGCGGGGAGTACGCAGTATTTT
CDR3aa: CASSRAPGLAGSTQYF

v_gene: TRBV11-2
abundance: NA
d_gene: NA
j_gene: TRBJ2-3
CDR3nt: TGTGCCAGCAGCTTAGATTCTGTATTCCCAGATACGCAGTATTTT
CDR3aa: CASSLDSVFPDTQYF

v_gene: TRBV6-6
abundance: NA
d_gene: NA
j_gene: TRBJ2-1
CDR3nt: TGTGCCAGCAGTTACCGTGAGCGCGGTGAGCAGTTCTTC
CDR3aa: CASSYRERGEQFF

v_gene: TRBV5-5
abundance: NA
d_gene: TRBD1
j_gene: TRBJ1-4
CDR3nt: TGTGCCAGCAGCTGGGACAGGGGCCCAACTAATGAAAAACTGTTTTTT
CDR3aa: CASSWDRGPTNEKLFF

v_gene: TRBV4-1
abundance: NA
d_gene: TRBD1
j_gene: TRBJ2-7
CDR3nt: TGCGCCAGCAGCCAGTCCGGACAGGGAACCTACGAGCAGTACTTC
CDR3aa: CASSQSGQGTYEQYF

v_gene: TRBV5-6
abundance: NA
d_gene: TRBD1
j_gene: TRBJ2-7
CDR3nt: TGTGCCAGCAGGAGTATAGACAGGGCCATCTACGAGCAGTACTTC
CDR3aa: CASRSIDRAIYEQYF

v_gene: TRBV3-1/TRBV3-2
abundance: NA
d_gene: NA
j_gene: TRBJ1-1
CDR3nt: TGTGCCAGCAGCCTTTCTCTGAGCGGGAACACTGAAGCTTTCTTT
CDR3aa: CASSLSLSGNTEAFF

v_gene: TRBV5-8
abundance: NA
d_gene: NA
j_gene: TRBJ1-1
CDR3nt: TGTGCCAGCAGCTTGGCCGGTTTCACTGAAGCTTTCTTT
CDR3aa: CASSLAGFTEAFF

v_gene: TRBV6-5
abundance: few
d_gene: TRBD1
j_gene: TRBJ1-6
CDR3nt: TGTGCCAGCAGTTACTGGGACAGCGATTATAATTCACCCCTCCACTTT
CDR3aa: CASSYWDSDYNSPLHF

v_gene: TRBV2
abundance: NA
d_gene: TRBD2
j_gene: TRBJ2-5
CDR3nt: TGTGCCAGCAAACGGGGGGAACAAGAGACCCAGTACTTC
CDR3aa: CASKRGEQETQYF

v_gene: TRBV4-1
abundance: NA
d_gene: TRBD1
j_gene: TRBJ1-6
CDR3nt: TGCGCCAGCAGCCAAGGGGACAGGGACCATTCACCCCTCCACTTT
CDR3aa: CASSQGDRDHSPLHF

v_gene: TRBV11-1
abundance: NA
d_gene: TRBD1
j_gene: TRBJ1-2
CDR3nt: TGTGCCAGCAGCCCTACAGGGGGTCTTGGCTACACCTTC
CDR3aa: CASSPTGGLGYTF

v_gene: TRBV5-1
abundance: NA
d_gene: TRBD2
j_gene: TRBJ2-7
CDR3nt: TGCGCCAGCAGCTCCCTAGCGGGGGGGCTGTACGAGCAGTACTTC
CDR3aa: CASSSLAGGLYEQYF

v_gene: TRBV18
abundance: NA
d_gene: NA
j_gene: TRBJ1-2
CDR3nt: TGTGCCAGCTCACCGACAGCTCAGGGTCCTAACTATGGCTACACCTTC
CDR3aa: CASSPTAQGPNYGYTF

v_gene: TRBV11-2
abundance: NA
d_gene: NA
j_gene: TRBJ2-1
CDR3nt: TGTGCCAGCAGCCCCGGGGGACTTGAGCAGTTCTTC
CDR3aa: CASSPGGLEQFF

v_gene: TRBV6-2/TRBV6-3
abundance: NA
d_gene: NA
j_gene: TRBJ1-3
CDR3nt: TGTGCCAGCAGTTACGTTAAGGGGACTGGAAACACCATATATTTT
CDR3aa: CASSYVKGTGNTIYF

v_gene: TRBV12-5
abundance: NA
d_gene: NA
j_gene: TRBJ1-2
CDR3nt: TGTGCTAGTGGTGTCCAGGGGTATGGCTACACCTTC
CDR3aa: CASGVQGYGYTF

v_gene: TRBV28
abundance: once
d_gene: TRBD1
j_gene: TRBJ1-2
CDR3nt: TGTGCCACCCGACAGGGGGCCTATGGCTACACCTTC
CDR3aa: CATRQGAYGYTF

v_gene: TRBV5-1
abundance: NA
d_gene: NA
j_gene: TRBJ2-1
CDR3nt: TGCGCCAGCAGCACCATCCGGCGACGGGGCTACAATGAGCAGTTCTTC
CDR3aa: CASSTIRRRGYNEQFF

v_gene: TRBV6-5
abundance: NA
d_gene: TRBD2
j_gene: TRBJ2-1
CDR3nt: TGTGCCAGCAACGAACTAGCGGGGTCCAATGAGCAGTTCTTC
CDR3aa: CASNELAGSNEQFF

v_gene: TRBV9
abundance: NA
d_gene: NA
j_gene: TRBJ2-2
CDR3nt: TGTGCCAGCAGCGCCGGTCACGGGGTCGGGGAGCTGTTTTTT
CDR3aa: CASSAGHGVGELFF